The entry that follows covers one T cell receptor beta chain sequence. The table lists this clone with a count of one. It has no known antigen specificity. No base quality information exists; no much larger clone differs at one position. TCRbeta CDR3 regions were amplified from genomic DNA by means of the immunoSEQ Assay, a bias-controlled multiplex PCR. The study's processing was this. The number of nucleated cells in each sample was estimated by amplification of reference gene primers within the assay. To quantify the absolute abundance of each unique TCRbeta CDR3 rearrangement, sequence reads were collapsed and filtered. For each sample, productive Simpson clonality was calculated as the square root of Simpson's diversity index over productive rearrangements. Entries here come from immuneACCESS through TCRdb and include only in-frame sequences with V and J called. Some clones fail to appear in such tables; in the studies checked, an unresolved V gene covers under half of the shortfall, and the cause of the remainder is unknown. V and J calls plus clone size are reproduced from that table; the DNA served to infer D and trimming. The sample table shows about 85,000 clones, and 87% are seen once. Less than 6.5% of the sample is in the top ten clones.

The collaborating institutions used their own protocols to collect whole blood in K2EDTA tubes. Collaborator samples were shipped for TCRbeta analysis as frozen whole blood, isolated PBMCs, or DNA extracted from either sample type. Relative to germline, V is missing 5 bases and J is missing 7 bases, with 8 bases of the junction outside any gene match. The CDR1 and CDR2 encoded by the germline V gene are KGHSH and LQKENI. The CDR3, cysteine through phenylalanine, is 15 amino acids long. Only the CDR3 DNA is retained, 45 bases long and in frame from the first base. This record comes from a study of blood T cell repertoires in COVID-19 (dated by TCRdb to 2018 to 2020). About the full investigation: Collaborator samples came from the United States, Italy and Spain and covered acute and convalescent phases of COVID-19. The material from the prospective study consisted of cDNA or gDNA derived from T cells, B-cell-depleted T cells, or PBMCs. Subjects who had been exposed to COVID-19, were actively infected with it, or had recovered from it provided the deeply sampled blood TCRbeta repertoires that made up the dataset. The repertoires were released in a freely available public database meant as a resource for research on the immune response to SARS-CoV-2. Samples came from the ongoing ImmuneRACE study (first 160 participants) plus 1,254 subjects from 6 global collaborators. Sample metadata almost always included a de-identified subject ID, COVID-19 status, age in years and sex. Where available, HLA class I and class II types were taken from metadata supplied by the sample provider and were not determined by assay-based typing. Overall results and qualifications from the work: Clinical and demographic metadata were provided uncurated, with the amount varying by source and participant.

Input material: peripheral blood. The rearrangement combines TRBV18 with TRBJ1-6; TRBD1 aligns with 7 central bases. This TCR derives from a man aged 55 to 70 with acute or convalescent COVID-19. The nucleotide sequence reads TGTGCCAGCTCAGATCGACAGGGCAGGAATTCACCCCTCCACTTT. This encodes CASSDRQGRNSPLHF.